This TCR beta chain was profiled in a study of CD8 T cells in Susac syndrome. Germline V gives CDR1 DFQATT, CDR2 SNEGSKA (reference sequence). CDR3 size: 13 residues. Between the trimmed V and J ends, which lost 8 bases and 8 bases, there was a span of 21 bases. cDNA came from about 0.51 to 1 ug RNA primed by random hexamers. The authors amplified TCR beta CDR3 across 54 Vbeta and 13 Jbeta using immunoSEQ multiplex PCR. Each CDR3 protein is one row after TCRdb ran MiXCR on the immunoSEQ multiplex PCR reads. The table shows 200,000 to 250,000 distinct CDR3 sequences, with 95% occurring only once. TEMRA cells were enriched by FACS, and CD4+ and CD8+ T cells were negatively isolated.

The TCR sequence derives from a human donor with multiple sclerosis. Sequenced material: CD4+ T cells from PBMCs. The V call is TRBV20-1, the J call TRBJ1-2; D unresolved. CDR3 nucleotide sequence: TGCAGTCAGCTTAGTAGGGATCGTCTCGGCTACACCTTC. Residues: CSQLSRDRLGYTF.